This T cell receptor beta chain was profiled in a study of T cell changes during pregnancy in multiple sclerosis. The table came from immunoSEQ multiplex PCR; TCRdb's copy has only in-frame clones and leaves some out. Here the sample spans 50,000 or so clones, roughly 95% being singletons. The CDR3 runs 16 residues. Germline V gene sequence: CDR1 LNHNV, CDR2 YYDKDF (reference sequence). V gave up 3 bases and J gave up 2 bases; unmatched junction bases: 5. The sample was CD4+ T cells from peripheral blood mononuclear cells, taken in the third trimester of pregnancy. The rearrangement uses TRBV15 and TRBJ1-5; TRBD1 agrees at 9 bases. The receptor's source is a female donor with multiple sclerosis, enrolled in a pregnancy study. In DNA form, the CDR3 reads TGTGCCACCAGCAGCGGGACAGGGACGGGCAATCAGCCCCAGCATTTT. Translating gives CATSSGTGTGNQPQHF.